A single sample gave rise to the 9 T cell receptor beta chains below, sequenced in a study of cytotoxic CD8 clonotypes in ibrutinib-treated CLL. Some clones are missing from TCRdb's copy, which holds only in-frame ones; the method was immunoSEQ multiplex PCR. The sample lists approximately 25,000 clones, roughly 74% occurring once. The material was PBMCs, obtained after 12 months of ibrutinib treatment. The receptors originated from a human donor with chronic lymphocytic leukemia.

This clone occurred a few times. The chain has TRBV2 and TRBJ1-1; D is unresolved. CDR3 length: 14 residues. V dropped 6 bases and J dropped 1 base, with 12 bases sitting between them. Germline V gene sequence: CDR1 SNHLY, CDR2 FYNNEI. The CDR3 nucleotides read TGTGCCAGCAGCCTCGAAGGGCGGAACACTGAAGCTTTCTTT. Encoded protein: CASSLEGRNTEAFF.

The V and J genes are TRBV11-2 and TRBJ2-5; 7 nucleotides match TRBD2. V lost 2 bases and J lost 2; bases outside the gene matches: 8. The germline CDR1 and CDR2 sequences are SGHAT and FQNNGV. CDR3 size: 16 residues. The CDR3: CASSLSGGVGQETQYF. The DNA for the CDR3 is TGTGCCAGCAGCTTATCGGGGGGAGTTGGTCAAGAGACCCAGTACTTC.

The chain combines TRBV30 with TRBJ2-2, with D perhaps matching TRBD1 (6 bases). There are 14 residues in the CDR3. V was trimmed by 2 bases and J by 5 bases, leaving 12 bases between them. The V gene's germline CDR1 is GTSNPN and CDR2 SVGIG (reference sequence). The CDR3 sequence: CAWSSGQVTGELFF. CDR3 DNA: TGTGCCTGGAGTTCGGGACAAGTTACCGGGGAGCTGTTTTTT.

The rearrangement joins TRBV28 to TRBJ1-1, with unresolved D. V lost 6 bases and J lost 3, with 11 bases in between. Germline V gives CDR1 MDHEN, CDR2 SYDVKM. The length of the CDR3 is 13 residues. The CDR3 here is CASRPGRDTEAFF. The CDR3 bases are TGTGCCAGCAGGCCCGGGCGGGACACTGAAGCTTTCTTT. Looking up the rest from reference TRBV28 and TRBJ1-1 gives the full variable domain: DVKVTQSSRYLVKRTGEKVFLECVQDMDHENMFWYRQDPGLGLRLIYFSYDVKMKEKGDIPEGYSVSREKKERFSLILESASTNQTSMYLCASRPGRDTEAFFGQGTRLTVV.

This rearrangement joins TRBV28 to TRBJ1-3; D is uncertain. The CDR3 contains 15 residues. Germline V gene data show CDR1 as MDHEN and CDR2 as SYDVKM. V lost 3 bases and J lost 0, with 9 bases in between. CDR3 loop: CASSFRPSSGNTIYF. The CDR3, as DNA: TGTGCCAGCAGTTTCAGGCCGAGCTCTGGAAACACCATATATTTT. The variable domain in full, completed from reference TRBV28 and TRBJ1-3, reads DVKVTQSSRYLVKRTGEKVFLECVQDMDHENMFWYRQDPGLGLRLIYFSYDVKMKEKGDIPEGYSVSREKKERFSLILESASTNQTSMYLCASSFRPSSGNTIYFGEGSWLTVV.

This chain joins TRBV6-1 and TRBJ2-2; 14 bases match TRBD2. V lost 7 bases to trimming and J lost 7 bases; unmatched junction nucleotides: 5. This CDR3 is built from 15 residues. Germline CDR1 and CDR2: MNHNS and SASEGT. Here the CDR3 reads CASTLGLAGVGELFF. CDR3 DNA: TGTGCCAGCACCCTGGGACTAGCGGGGGTCGGGGAGCTGTTTTTT.

The rearrangement uses TRBV30 and TRBJ1-6; no definite D call. Trimming stripped 0 bases from V and 7 bases from J, with 7 bases between. CDR3 length: 13 amino acids. Germline values: CDR1 GTSNPN, CDR2 SVGIG (reference sequence). The CDR3 DNA follows: TGTGCCTGGAGTGTGGAGTGGAATTCACCCCTCCACTTT. It yields the protein CAWSVEWNSPLHF.

The chain recombines TRBV27 with TRBJ2-4, with TRBD1 matching over 9 bases. V was clipped by 6 bases and J by 9 bases; unmatched bases: 6. CDR1 and CDR2 (germline): MNHEY, SMNVEV (reference sequence). This CDR3 contains 13 residues. CDR3 coding DNA: TGTGCCAGCAGGGGGACAGGGAAGGCCATTCAGTACTTC. It codes for CASRGTGKAIQYF.

Concerning this clone itself: Mismatch with germline at one junction end may stem from a read error. The V gene is TRBV28, the J gene TRBJ1-3; no definite D call. CDR1 and CDR2 (germline): MDHEN, SYDVKM. The CDR3 has 12 residues. CDR3 DNA: TGTGCCAGCAGTTTCTCTGGGAACACCATATATTTT. As protein: CASSFSGNTIYF.